Listed below are T cell receptor beta chains from one sample, sequenced in a study of response to subunit inactivated influenza vaccine. TCRdb reprocessed the RT-PCR reads with MiXCR, giving one entry per CDR3 protein. The table records around 570,000 distinct CDR3 sequences, 7.6% of them present only once. Sequenced material: PBMCs from blood, taken approximately 25 months after vaccination. Receptors were obtained from a man aged 45 to 70 who received an inactivated influenza vaccine. The CDR3 runs from the conserved cysteine through the conserved F or W. A D gene is named only where the DNA matches it firmly. Not every row has a clone size; where given, it reads once, few, many or a size class.

V: TRBV2; J: TRBJ1-1; D: .; size: .; DNA: TGTGCCAGCAGTTATCTAACACAGGGAGCCACTGAAGCTTTCTTT; CDR3: CASSYLTQGATEAFF
V: TRBV28; J: TRBJ2-2; D: .; size: .; DNA: TGTGCCAGCAACGTCAGGCGGAACACCGGGGAGCTGTTTTTT; CDR3: CASNVRRNTGELFF
V: TRBV6-5; J: TRBJ1-1; D: .; size: many; DNA: TGTGCCAGCGGGGGCGGGAACACTGAAGCTTTCTTT; CDR3: CASGGGNTEAFF
V: TRBV12-3/TRBV12-4; J: TRBJ2-1; D: TRBD2; size: .; DNA: TGTGCCAGCCGACTAGCGGGAGAGATAAATGAGCAGTTCTTC; CDR3: CASRLAGEINEQFF
V: TRBV28; J: TRBJ2-2; D: TRBD1; size: .; DNA: TGTGCCAGCAGATCAGAGGACAGGGACACCGGGGAGCTGTTTTTT; CDR3: CASRSEDRDTGELFF
V: TRBV12-3/TRBV12-4; J: TRBJ2-7; D: .; size: many; DNA: TGTGCCAGCAGCTACGTGCGGGATAGCGAGCAGTACTTC; CDR3: CASSYVRDSEQYF
V: TRBV7-2; J: TRBJ1-4; D: TRBD1; size: .; DNA: TGTGCCAGCAGCTGGACAGGGGGCATGACTAATGAAAAACTGTTTTTT; CDR3: CASSWTGGMTNEKLFF
V: TRBV3-1; J: TRBJ2-7; D: .; size: .; DNA: TGTGCCAGCAGCCAATATCGCGAGCAGTACTTC; CDR3: CASSQYREQYF
V: TRBV15; J: TRBJ2-2; D: .; size: .; DNA: TGTGCCACCGGAGAATACAGGCAAAACGGGGAGCTGTTTTTT; CDR3: CATGEYRQNGELFF
V: TRBV29-1; J: TRBJ2-1; D: .; size: few; DNA: TGCAGCGCCGCCAAAGGGGGGGGCCTCTCCTACAATGAGCAGTTCTTC; CDR3: CSAAKGGGLSYNEQFF
V: TRBV3-1; J: TRBJ2-7; D: .; size: few; DNA: TGTGCCAGCAGCCTTCAGGGGTTATACGAGCAGTACTTC; CDR3: CASSLQGLYEQYF
V: TRBV10-3; J: TRBJ2-3; D: .; size: many; DNA: TGTGCCATCAGTGAGGGTGGCGGGATCGGCACAGATACGCAGTATTTT; CDR3: CAISEGGGIGTDTQYF
V: TRBV2; J: TRBJ2-7; D: .; size: .; DNA: TGTGCCAGCAGTGAAGACGGGGGCCTTTACGAGCAGTACTTC; CDR3: CASSEDGGLYEQYF
V: TRBV5-8; J: TRBJ2-6; D: .; size: .; DNA: TGTGCCAGCAGCTTGGGCTTAGACTCTGGGGCCAACGTCCTGACTTTC; CDR3: CASSLGLDSGANVLTF
V: TRBV12-3/TRBV12-4; J: TRBJ1-5; D: .; size: many; DNA: TGTGCCAGCAGTTTTAACCGGGATCAGCCCCAGCATTTT; CDR3: CASSFNRDQPQHF
V: TRBV12-3/TRBV12-4; J: TRBJ2-5; D: TRBD2; size: .; DNA: TGTGCCACTCGGGGGGTTGCGGAGACCCAGTACTTC; CDR3: CATRGVAETQYF
V: TRBV11-2; J: TRBJ2-7; D: .; size: few; DNA: TGTGCCAGCAGCTTACTCGCAGGGGCCGTCTACGAGCAGTACTTC; CDR3: CASSLLAGAVYEQYF
V: TRBV30; J: TRBJ1-2; D: TRBD1; size: .; DNA: TGTGCCACAGGGGACCAGTTAGCTAACTATGGCTACACCTTC; CDR3: CATGDQLANYGYTF
V: TRBV3-1; J: TRBJ1-4; D: TRBD1; size: few; DNA: TGTGCCAGCAGCCAAGTCTCCCACAGGGGGAATGAAAAACTGTTTTTT; CDR3: CASSQVSHRGNEKLFF
V: TRBV9; J: TRBJ2-1; D: TRBD1; size: few; DNA: TGTGCCAGCAGCGTAGTTGTAGGGACAGGGCCCTCCTACAATGAGCAGTTCTTC; CDR3: CASSVVVGTGPSYNEQFF
V: TRBV6-1; J: TRBJ2-5; D: .; size: many; DNA: TGTGCCAGCAGTCGTACGGGGGGCCCACAAGAGACCCAGTACTTC; CDR3: CASSRTGGPQETQYF
V: TRBV6-5; J: TRBJ1-2; D: .; size: .; DNA: TGTGCCAGCAGTTACAGCGGGACAACATTGCGCCCGGGGGGCTACACCTTC; CDR3: CASSYSGTTLRPGGYTF
V: TRBV20-1; J: TRBJ2-7; D: .; size: .; DNA: TGCAGTGCTAGCTCCAGGGTCGAGCAGTACTTC; CDR3: CSASSRVEQYF
V: TRBV28; J: TRBJ1-6; D: .; size: once; DNA: TGTGCCACCACCTCTCCTACTGTCCATAATTCACCCCTCCACTTT; CDR3: CATTSPTVHNSPLHF
V: TRBV15; J: TRBJ1-5; D: .; size: many; DNA: TGTGCCACCAGCAGAGAAGGAACATTCAATCAGCCCCAGCATTTT; CDR3: CATSREGTFNQPQHF
V: TRBV3-1; J: TRBJ1-2; D: .; size: .; DNA: TGTGCCAGCAGCCAAAGCGGGGCAGGGACCGTCGTCTATGGCTACACCTTC; CDR3: CASSQSGAGTVVYGYTF
V: TRBV6-2/TRBV6-3; J: TRBJ2-3; D: .; size: many; DNA: TGTGCCAGCAGTCGCCAAAATACGCAGTATTTT; CDR3: CASSRQNTQYF
V: TRBV30; J: TRBJ1-1; D: .; size: .; DNA: TGTGCCTGGAGTGTACGTTTGGGAACTGAAGCTTTCTTT; CDR3: CAWSVRLGTEAFF
V: TRBV29-1; J: TRBJ2-3; D: TRBD2; size: few; DNA: TGCAGCGGCAAGCCCCTCCTAGCGGGAGGTAGCACAGATACGCAGTATTTT; CDR3: CSGKPLLAGGSTDTQYF
V: TRBV20-1; J: TRBJ2-7; D: TRBD1; size: .; DNA: TGCAGTGCACACCAACGCGGACAGGGTTCGTTCCGCGAGCAGTACTTC; CDR3: CSAHQRGQGSFREQYF
V: TRBV4-3; J: TRBJ2-1; D: TRBD2; size: many; DNA: TGCGCCAGCAGCCAAGACTCGCGGGAGAGCTCCTACAATGAGCAGTTCTTC; CDR3: CASSQDSRESSYNEQFF
V: TRBV4-1; J: TRBJ2-1; D: .; size: many; DNA: TGCGCCAGCAGCCAAGATCCAGGCAATGAGCAGTTCTTC; CDR3: CASSQDPGNEQFF
V: TRBV12-3/TRBV12-4; J: TRBJ1-1; D: TRBD1; size: few; DNA: TGTGCCAGCAGCATAACAGGGGAGAACACTGAAGCTTTCTTT; CDR3: CASSITGENTEAFF
V: TRBV29-1; J: TRBJ2-3; D: TRBD1; size: many; DNA: TGCAGCGCAGGGACAGGGCCCACAGATACGCAGTATTTT; CDR3: CSAGTGPTDTQYF
V: TRBV7-7; J: TRBJ2-1; D: .; size: .; DNA: TGTGCTAGCATCTCCGGACACCTCAATGAGCAGTTCTTC; CDR3: CASISGHLNEQFF
V: TRBV4-1; J: TRBJ1-4; D: .; size: .; DNA: TGCGCCAGCAGCCGGGCAGCGACTAATGAAAAACTGTTTTTT; CDR3: CASSRAATNEKLFF
V: TRBV29-1; J: TRBJ2-3; D: .; size: few; DNA: TGCAGCGTCGCCGGGGGCAGCCGCACATCTAGCACAGATACGCAGTATTTT; CDR3: CSVAGGSRTSSTDTQYF
V: TRBV7-9; J: TRBJ2-7; D: .; size: few; DNA: TGTGCCAGCAGCTCCCCCGAGGGAACCTACGAGCAGTACTTC; CDR3: CASSSPEGTYEQYF
V: TRBV5-1; J: TRBJ1-5; D: .; size: .; DNA: TGCGCCAGCAGCCCTGAGGGGGGCTTTAGCAATCAGCCCCAGCATTTT; CDR3: CASSPEGGFSNQPQHF
V: TRBV6-2/TRBV6-3; J: TRBJ2-2; D: TRBD1; size: few; DNA: TGTGCCAGCAGCCGGGACAGGGATTTTAACACCGGGGAGCTGTTTTTT; CDR3: CASSRDRDFNTGELFF
V: TRBV11-2; J: TRBJ2-1; D: TRBD1; size: .; DNA: TGTGCCAGCAGCTTATATGGGACAGGGATCTACAATGAGCAGTTCTTC; CDR3: CASSLYGTGIYNEQFF
V: TRBV20-1; J: TRBJ2-7; D: TRBD2; size: many; DNA: TGCAGTGCTAGGATGAGGGGACTAGGAATCTACGAGCAGTACTTC; CDR3: CSARMRGLGIYEQYF
V: TRBV6-5; J: TRBJ2-5; D: .; size: many; DNA: TGTGCCAGCAGTTACGAGGGTGCCGTTATCTTC; CDR3: CASSYEGAVIF
V: TRBV30; J: TRBJ2-3; D: .; size: many; DNA: TGTGCCTGGAGTCCATGGGATACGCAGTATTTT; CDR3: CAWSPWDTQYF
V: TRBV5-8; J: TRBJ1-5; D: .; size: few; DNA: TGTGCCAGCAGCTTGATCCTCATCGGCAATCAGCCCCAGCATTTT; CDR3: CASSLILIGNQPQHF
V: TRBV7-2; J: TRBJ2-5; D: TRBD2; size: few; DNA: TGTGCCAGCAGCCCGCGGGGGGGGGCAGACGAAGAGACCCAGTACTTC; CDR3: CASSPRGGADEETQYF
V: TRBV20-1; J: TRBJ2-3; D: TRBD2; size: few; DNA: TGCAGTGCTATCCGTCCGGGAATAGCGGGGCGCCAAGGCACAGATACGCAGTATTTT; CDR3: CSAIRPGIAGRQGTDTQYF
V: TRBV5-1; J: TRBJ1-5; D: .; size: many; DNA: TGCGCCAGCAGCTTGGGGGAGGGCAATCAGCCCCAGCATTTT; CDR3: CASSLGEGNQPQHF
V: TRBV29-1; J: TRBJ2-2; D: .; size: few; DNA: TGCAGCGTTGACGTCGCGAACACCGGGGAGCTGTTTTTT; CDR3: CSVDVANTGELFF
V: TRBV11-2; J: TRBJ2-7; D: TRBD2; size: few; DNA: TGTGCCAGCAGCTTGACTAGCGGGGGGATAACCTACGAGCAGTACTTC; CDR3: CASSLTSGGITYEQYF
V: TRBV29-1; J: TRBJ2-1; D: .; size: many; DNA: TGCAGCGTTGTAAACAATGAGCAGTTCTTC; CDR3: CSVVNNEQFF
V: TRBV5-1; J: TRBJ1-1; D: .; size: many; DNA: TGCGCCAGCAGTCCAGGACATTTGAACACTGAAGCTTTCTTT; CDR3: CASSPGHLNTEAFF
V: TRBV29-1; J: TRBJ2-3; D: TRBD1; size: few; DNA: TGCAGCGGCCGGGACAGGGGTTGGGATACGCAGTATTTT; CDR3: CSGRDRGWDTQYF
V: TRBV4-3; J: TRBJ1-3; D: .; size: many; DNA: TGCGCCAGCAGCCAAGGGTTCTCTGGAAACACCATATATTTT; CDR3: CASSQGFSGNTIYF
V: TRBV12-3/TRBV12-4; J: TRBJ1-2; D: .; size: many; DNA: TGTGCCAGCAGTTCCCTATTAGCTGGCTATGGCTACACCTTC; CDR3: CASSSLLAGYGYTF